This T cell receptor beta chain was identified in a study of T cell responses to AZD1222 COVID-19 vaccine (TCRdb year 2021). Background for the entire study: A total of just over 230 trial participants underwent TCR sequencing, of whom around 210 had received two doses of AZD1222 and some 25 had received two doses of the MenACWY control vaccine. Trial participants were enrolled by age into subgroups of 18-55, 56-69 and 70-plus years, and 148, 28 and 57 TCR-sequenced participants, respectively, were included in these subgroups.

The CDR3 regions of human TCRbeta chains were subjected to immunosequencing. As for the authors' bioinformatics: TCRs in the repertoires were compared against a reference library of SARS-CoV-2-specific TCRs that had been generated with the MIRA antigen-specificity platform. Breadth was defined as the fraction of unique TCRs that were SARS-CoV-2-associated. Depth was defined as the fraction of total T cells that were SARS-CoV-2-associated. Using the MIRA data, every spike-specific TCR was mapped to the spike region that the TCR reacted to and assigned to either a CD4 or a CD8 class. Log10-transformed breadth and depth values were compared by one-way ANOVA with Sidak's multiple comparisons tests. TCRdb re-hosts the immuneACCESS table, in-frame sequences only. Its copies lack some clones; in the studies checked, an unresolved V gene accounts for under half of them, and the cause for the rest is not known. D and trimming were read from the DNA, whereas the V and J calls and clone size are those reported in that table. Here the sample has some 250,000 clones; about 94% occur a single time. Around 0.58% of the sample goes to the ten largest clones.

The sample's time point label is to be understood as: about 28 days (+/-7) after the second vaccine dose. Because spike-specific TCR depth and breadth did not differ between the two schedules, AZD1222 recipients who got a second dose at roughly 4 weeks were pooled with those who got a second dose at roughly 12 weeks. The vaccinee samples were drawn from two UK trials, COV001 and COV002, one of which was a single-blind randomized controlled phase 2/3 trial testing AZD1222 (ChAdOx1 nCoV-19) in healthy adults. For TCRbeta chain sequencing, PBMC samples were collected from trial participants at day 0 and at day 28 after the second dose. The CDR3 has 14 amino acids, counting the end cysteine and phenylalanine. Just CDR3 DNA is preserved here, 42 bases in frame from base 1. Trimming at the junction amounts to 4 bases on V and 4 bases on J, and the germline ends lie 12 bases apart. Looking up the germline V gene yields CDR1 SGHRS and CDR2 YFSETQ.

The paper's findings and limits, for the study overall: CD4 TCRs associated with the vaccine covered the entire spike protein, and the dominant responses were in regions 160-218 and 743-854. Conclusions about previously exposed vaccinees are limited because only six or seven AZD1222 recipients were SARS-CoV-2 seropositive at baseline. A significant rise in spike-specific TCR breadth and depth was observed after two AZD1222 doses relative to day 0 and relative to MenACWY recipients. Reportedly, close to half of the unique spike-specific TCRs recognized epitopes lying outside the regions that are mutated in the B.1.351 and B.1.1.7 variants. The 56-69-year group was small, and its depth increase did not reach significance, likely because of low power. Because no day 14 peak-response samples were available, repertoires were characterized only after the peak T cell response. Most participants were white British and females outnumbered males, and the authors suggested that clonal diversity may have been underestimated.

With regard to this clone: Its recognized antigen is unknown. No much larger clone exists at a distance of one base, and base qualities are not known.

The rearranged segments are TRBV5-1 and TRBJ2-1; tentative D gene TRBD1, with 7 bases matching. Sample: peripheral blood, taken 28 days after the second AZD1222 dose. This TCR came from an adult who received the AZD1222 COVID-19 vaccine. The encoded CDR3 is CASSQAGQYNEQFF. The nucleotide sequence is TGCGCCAGCAGCCAGGCGGGACAGTACAATGAGCAGTTCTTC. Supplemented by the reference TRBV5-1 and TRBJ2-1 proteins around the CDR3, the complete variable domain is KAGVTQTPRYLIKTRGQQVTLSCSPISGHRSVSWYQQTPGQGLQFLFEYFSETQRNKGNFPGRFSGRQFSNSRSEMNVSTLELGDSALYLCASSQAGQYNEQFFGPGTRLTVL.